A selection of T cell receptor beta chains follows, all from one sample in a study of blood T cell repertoires in COVID-19. The repertoire was sequenced with immunoSEQ multiplex PCR; TCRdb's copy has only in-frame clones and lacks some. The sample includes roughly 100,000 clones, 80% to 90% of them seen just once. Sequenced material: peripheral blood. These receptors all come from a man in his forties with active or convalescent COVID-19. CDR3s include the opening cysteine and the closing phenylalanine or tryptophan. Each record gives: D gene, clone size, J gene, V gene, CDR3 DNA, CDR3 protein. A D gene is named only where the DNA matches it firmly. Part of the rows lack a size; the others show once, few, many or a class for expanded clones.

d_call: .; clone_size: .; j_call: TRBJ1-1; v_call: TRBV29-1; cdr3_nt: TGCAGCGTTGTACCCGGGACTATGAACACTGAAGCTTTCTTT; cdr3_aa: CSVVPGTMNTEAFF
d_call: TRBD1; clone_size: .; j_call: TRBJ1-6; v_call: TRBV12-3/TRBV12-4; cdr3_nt: TGTGCCACCATCCGACAGGGGCGGTCACCCCTCCACTTT; cdr3_aa: CATIRQGRSPLHF
d_call: .; clone_size: .; j_call: TRBJ2-2; v_call: TRBV7-3; cdr3_nt: TGTGCCAGCAGCAAAGGGGGTACCGGGGAGCTGTTTTTT; cdr3_aa: CASSKGGTGELFF
d_call: TRBD1; clone_size: once; j_call: TRBJ2-3; v_call: TRBV5-1; cdr3_nt: TGCGCCAGCAGCTTGGAGGGGGCTAGCACAGATACGCAGTATTTT; cdr3_aa: CASSLEGASTDTQYF
d_call: TRBD1; clone_size: .; j_call: TRBJ1-5; v_call: TRBV19; cdr3_nt: TGTGCCAGTTTGGACAGGGGCCTGAGCAATCAGCCCCAGCATTTT; cdr3_aa: CASLDRGLSNQPQHF
d_call: .; clone_size: .; j_call: TRBJ1-3; v_call: TRBV15; cdr3_nt: TGTGCCACCAGCAGAGGGTTGGCAGGGGCAGGAAACACCATATATTTT; cdr3_aa: CATSRGLAGAGNTIYF
d_call: .; clone_size: .; j_call: TRBJ2-7; v_call: TRBV4-1; cdr3_nt: TGCGCCAGCAGCCAAGGACAGGTTGGGACCTACGAGCAGTACTTC; cdr3_aa: CASSQGQVGTYEQYF
d_call: .; clone_size: once; j_call: TRBJ2-3; v_call: TRBV3-1/TRBV3-2; cdr3_nt: TGTGCCAGCAGCCAAGAGGGGGGAGGTTTCGCTACGCAGTATTTT; cdr3_aa: CASSQEGGGFATQYF
d_call: .; clone_size: .; j_call: TRBJ1-2; v_call: TRBV2; cdr3_nt: TGTGCCGGTTTGTACAGGGTAGACTATGGCTACACCTTC; cdr3_aa: CAGLYRVDYGYTF
d_call: .; clone_size: .; j_call: TRBJ1-2; v_call: TRBV9; cdr3_nt: TGTGCCAGCAGCGTAGCTTGGGGAGGAAACTATGGCTACACCTTC; cdr3_aa: CASSVAWGGNYGYTF
d_call: .; clone_size: .; j_call: TRBJ1-6; v_call: TRBV27; cdr3_nt: TGTGCCAGCAGTTTATATGCAGGGCCTTCACCCCTCCACTTT; cdr3_aa: CASSLYAGPSPLHF
d_call: .; clone_size: .; j_call: TRBJ2-5; v_call: TRBV7-3; cdr3_nt: TGTGCCAGCAGCCCGTTAGGGACATACCAAGAGACCCAGTACTTC; cdr3_aa: CASSPLGTYQETQYF
d_call: TRBD2; clone_size: .; j_call: TRBJ2-3; v_call: TRBV4-1; cdr3_nt: TGCGCCAGCAGCCAAGACAGACTAGCGGGCCTAAGCACAGATACGCAGTATTTT; cdr3_aa: CASSQDRLAGLSTDTQYF
d_call: .; clone_size: .; j_call: TRBJ2-2; v_call: TRBV7-9; cdr3_nt: TGTGCCAGCAGCCTGACAGTGAACACCGGGGAGCTGTTTTTT; cdr3_aa: CASSLTVNTGELFF
d_call: TRBD2; clone_size: .; j_call: TRBJ2-5; v_call: TRBV12-5; cdr3_nt: TGTGCTAGTGGTTTAGGGTCGGGGGGGCAAGAGACCCAGTACTTC; cdr3_aa: CASGLGSGGQETQYF
d_call: .; clone_size: .; j_call: TRBJ1-1; v_call: TRBV2; cdr3_nt: TGTGCCAGCAGTGGGACAGCCTTGAACACTGAAGCTTTCTTT; cdr3_aa: CASSGTALNTEAFF
d_call: TRBD1; clone_size: .; j_call: TRBJ2-1; v_call: TRBV6-5; cdr3_nt: TGTGCCAGCAGTCTGGACAGGTACAATGAGCAGTTCTTC; cdr3_aa: CASSLDRYNEQFF
d_call: .; clone_size: .; j_call: TRBJ2-5; v_call: TRBV6-5; cdr3_nt: TGTGCCAGCTCACTCGGACAGCAAGAGACCCAGTACTTC; cdr3_aa: CASSLGQQETQYF
d_call: TRBD1; clone_size: .; j_call: TRBJ1-1; v_call: TRBV5-6; cdr3_nt: TGTGCCAGCAGCCCGAGGATGACAGGGGCCAGGAACACTGAAGCTTTCTTT; cdr3_aa: CASSPRMTGARNTEAFF
d_call: .; clone_size: once; j_call: TRBJ1-4; v_call: TRBV12-5; cdr3_nt: TGTGCTAGTGGTTCTTTTCCCGCCACGCGGGAAAAACTGTTTTTT; cdr3_aa: CASGSFPATREKLFF
d_call: TRBD1; clone_size: .; j_call: TRBJ2-1; v_call: TRBV19; cdr3_nt: TGTGCCAGTAGGGTGACACAGGGGAAAGGGCCCGGTGAGCAGTTCTTC; cdr3_aa: CASRVTQGKGPGEQFF
d_call: .; clone_size: .; j_call: TRBJ1-2; v_call: TRBV9; cdr3_nt: TGTGCCAGCAGCGTCACGACAGGACAGCGACCTATGGGGGGCTACACCTTC; cdr3_aa: CASSVTTGQRPMGGYTF
d_call: TRBD1; clone_size: .; j_call: TRBJ1-2; v_call: TRBV19; cdr3_nt: TGTGCCAGTAGTGAATTGGGACAGAGAAACTATGGCTACACCTTC; cdr3_aa: CASSELGQRNYGYTF
d_call: .; clone_size: .; j_call: TRBJ2-3; v_call: TRBV7-9; cdr3_nt: TGTGCCAGCAGCTCCCGCTGGGGGGGCGTAGATACGCAGTATTTT; cdr3_aa: CASSSRWGGVDTQYF
d_call: .; clone_size: once; j_call: TRBJ2-1; v_call: TRBV7-2; cdr3_nt: TGTGCCAGCAGCTTAGCGGCAGGGATCACGACCTACAATGAGCAGTTCTTC; cdr3_aa: CASSLAAGITTYNEQFF
d_call: .; clone_size: .; j_call: TRBJ1-2; v_call: TRBV9; cdr3_nt: TGTGCCAGCAGCGTAGGAGTCCCGGTTAACTATGGCTACACCTTC; cdr3_aa: CASSVGVPVNYGYTF
d_call: .; clone_size: .; j_call: TRBJ1-5; v_call: TRBV4-2; cdr3_nt: TGTGCCAGCAGCCAAGATTTGCGGAGCAATCAGCCCCAGCATTTT; cdr3_aa: CASSQDLRSNQPQHF
d_call: .; clone_size: .; j_call: TRBJ1-2; v_call: TRBV6-1; cdr3_nt: TGTGCCAGCAGTGAAGAACAGGGAAAAGGCTATGGCTACACCTTC; cdr3_aa: CASSEEQGKGYGYTF
d_call: TRBD2; clone_size: .; j_call: TRBJ2-5; v_call: TRBV6-2/TRBV6-3; cdr3_nt: TGTGCCAGCAGTTACCCCCTAGCGGGGGCCGAAGAGACCCAGTACTTC; cdr3_aa: CASSYPLAGAEETQYF
d_call: TRBD2; clone_size: .; j_call: TRBJ2-1; v_call: TRBV6-5; cdr3_nt: TGTGCCAGCAGCAGCGGGGGGGCCGGGGTGAATGAGCAGTTCTTC; cdr3_aa: CASSSGGAGVNEQFF
d_call: .; clone_size: once; j_call: TRBJ1-4; v_call: TRBV5-1; cdr3_nt: TGCGCCAGCAGCTTGGCCCCTAGTGGAAGTAATGAAAAACTGTTTTTT; cdr3_aa: CASSLAPSGSNEKLFF
d_call: TRBD2; clone_size: .; j_call: TRBJ2-1; v_call: TRBV6-2/TRBV6-3; cdr3_nt: TGTGCCAGCAGTTATCCAGCGGGGGGAGGGAATGAGCAGTTCTTC; cdr3_aa: CASSYPAGGGNEQFF
d_call: .; clone_size: .; j_call: TRBJ2-1; v_call: TRBV20-1; cdr3_nt: TGCAGTGCTAGTGAGCGGAGGGCCCTTGTGGATGAGCAGTTCTTC; cdr3_aa: CSASERRALVDEQFF
d_call: .; clone_size: .; j_call: TRBJ2-2; v_call: TRBV5-6; cdr3_nt: TGTGCCAGCAGATACGGTACAGGTTCCGGGGAGCTGTTTTTT; cdr3_aa: CASRYGTGSGELFF
d_call: .; clone_size: .; j_call: TRBJ1-4; v_call: TRBV2; cdr3_nt: TGTGCCAGCAGTGACGGGGGGCGGGCTAATGAAAAACTGTTTTTT; cdr3_aa: CASSDGGRANEKLFF
d_call: TRBD1; clone_size: .; j_call: TRBJ1-1; v_call: TRBV6-6; cdr3_nt: TGTGCCAGCAGTTTTGACAGGGGTGAAGCTTTCTTT; cdr3_aa: CASSFDRGEAFF
d_call: .; clone_size: .; j_call: TRBJ1-1; v_call: TRBV4-2; cdr3_nt: TGTGCCAGCAGCCAAGAAACAGGGAGAGACACTGAAGCTTTCTTT; cdr3_aa: CASSQETGRDTEAFF
d_call: TRBD1; clone_size: .; j_call: TRBJ1-2; v_call: TRBV18; cdr3_nt: TGTGCCAGCTCCCAAGGGACAGACTATGGCTACACCTTC; cdr3_aa: CASSQGTDYGYTF
d_call: TRBD2; clone_size: .; j_call: TRBJ2-5; v_call: TRBV5-4; cdr3_nt: TGTGCCAGCAGCCAACGGGGGGGCCTTGGAGAGACCCAGTACTTC; cdr3_aa: CASSQRGGLGETQYF
d_call: .; clone_size: .; j_call: TRBJ2-7; v_call: TRBV4-2; cdr3_nt: TGTGCCAGCAGCGCCGACAGGTCCCCCCTCGAGCAGTACTTC; cdr3_aa: CASSADRSPLEQYF
d_call: .; clone_size: .; j_call: TRBJ2-1; v_call: TRBV7-6; cdr3_nt: TGTGCCAGCAGCTTATATTCCCAGAACTACAATGAGCAGTTCTTC; cdr3_aa: CASSLYSQNYNEQFF
d_call: TRBD2; clone_size: once; j_call: TRBJ2-1; v_call: TRBV7-2; cdr3_nt: TGTGCCAGCAGCTTAGTCGGACTAGCGGGGGGAATTACCTACAATGAGCAGTTCTTC; cdr3_aa: CASSLVGLAGGITYNEQFF
d_call: .; clone_size: .; j_call: TRBJ1-4; v_call: TRBV10-2; cdr3_nt: TGCGCCAGCAGATCATCGGAGCAGAGTGAAAAACTGTTTTTT; cdr3_aa: CASRSSEQSEKLFF
d_call: .; clone_size: .; j_call: TRBJ2-3; v_call: TRBV14; cdr3_nt: TGTGCCAGCAGCCCCGGCAGGGCTCCTCTCACAGATACGCAGTATTTT; cdr3_aa: CASSPGRAPLTDTQYF
d_call: TRBD1; clone_size: few; j_call: TRBJ1-1; v_call: TRBV19; cdr3_nt: TGTGCCAGTATGACAGGGATGAACACTGAAGCTTTCTTT; cdr3_aa: CASMTGMNTEAFF
d_call: TRBD1; clone_size: .; j_call: TRBJ1-4; v_call: TRBV6-5; cdr3_nt: TGTGCCAGCATGGGACAGGGTTCCAATGAAAAACTGTTTTTT; cdr3_aa: CASMGQGSNEKLFF
d_call: .; clone_size: .; j_call: TRBJ2-6; v_call: TRBV7-3; cdr3_nt: TGTGCCAGCAGCCTAGGACAACCTGGGGCCAACGTCCTGACTTTC; cdr3_aa: CASSLGQPGANVLTF
d_call: .; clone_size: many; j_call: TRBJ1-5; v_call: TRBV4-1; cdr3_nt: TGCGCCAGCAGCCAAGACAGGGATCAGCCCCAGCATTTT; cdr3_aa: CASSQDRDQPQHF